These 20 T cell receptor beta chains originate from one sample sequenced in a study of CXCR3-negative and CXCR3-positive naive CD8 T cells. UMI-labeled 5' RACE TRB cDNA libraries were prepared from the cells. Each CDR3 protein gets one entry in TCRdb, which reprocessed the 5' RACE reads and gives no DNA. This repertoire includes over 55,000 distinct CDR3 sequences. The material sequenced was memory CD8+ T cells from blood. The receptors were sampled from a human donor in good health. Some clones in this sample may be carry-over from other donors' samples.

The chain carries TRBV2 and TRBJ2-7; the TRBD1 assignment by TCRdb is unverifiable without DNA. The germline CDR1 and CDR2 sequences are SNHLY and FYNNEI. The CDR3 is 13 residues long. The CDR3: CATQQGPLWEQYF.

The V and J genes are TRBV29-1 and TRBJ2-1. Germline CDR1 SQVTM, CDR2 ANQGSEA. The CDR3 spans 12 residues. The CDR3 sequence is CSGRRGYNEQFF.

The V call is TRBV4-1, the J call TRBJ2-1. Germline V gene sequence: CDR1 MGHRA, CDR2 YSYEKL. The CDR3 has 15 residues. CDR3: CASSPTSSSYNEQFF.

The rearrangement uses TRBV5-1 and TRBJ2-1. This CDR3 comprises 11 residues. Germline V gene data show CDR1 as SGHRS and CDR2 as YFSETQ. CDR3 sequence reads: CASRSGNEQFF.

The CDR3 region is CASSEARGSTDTQYF. The rearrangement links TRBV6-1 to TRBJ2-3; the TRBD1 assignment by TCRdb is unverifiable without DNA. The CDR3 totals 15 residues. The V gene's germline CDR1 is MNHNS and CDR2 SASEGT.

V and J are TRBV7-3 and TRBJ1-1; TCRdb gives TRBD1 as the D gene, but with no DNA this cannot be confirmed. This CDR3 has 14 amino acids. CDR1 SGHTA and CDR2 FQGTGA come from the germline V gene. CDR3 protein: CASSPMGGASEAFF.

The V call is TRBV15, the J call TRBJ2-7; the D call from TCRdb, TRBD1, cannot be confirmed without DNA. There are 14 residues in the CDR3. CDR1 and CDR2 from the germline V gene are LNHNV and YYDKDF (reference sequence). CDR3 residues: CATSDGRGLYEQYF.

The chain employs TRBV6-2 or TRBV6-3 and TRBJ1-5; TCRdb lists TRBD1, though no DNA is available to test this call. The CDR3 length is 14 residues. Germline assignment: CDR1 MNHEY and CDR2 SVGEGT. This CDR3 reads CASRMTGTGQPQHF.

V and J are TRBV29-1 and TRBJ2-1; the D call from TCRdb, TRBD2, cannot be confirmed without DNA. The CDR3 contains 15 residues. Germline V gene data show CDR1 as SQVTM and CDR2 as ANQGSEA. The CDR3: CSVDSGRALFDEQFF.

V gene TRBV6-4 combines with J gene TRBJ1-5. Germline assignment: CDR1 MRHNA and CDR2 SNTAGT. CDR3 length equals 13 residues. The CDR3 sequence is CASSSEPHQPQHF.

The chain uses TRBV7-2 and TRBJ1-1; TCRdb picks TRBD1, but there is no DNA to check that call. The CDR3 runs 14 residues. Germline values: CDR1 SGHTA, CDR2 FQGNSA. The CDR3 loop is CASSLWGTNTEAFF. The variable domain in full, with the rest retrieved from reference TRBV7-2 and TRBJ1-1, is GAGVSQSPSNKVTEKGKDVELRCDPISGHTALYWYRQSLGQGLEFLIYFQGNSAPDKSGLPSDRFSAERTGGSVSTLTIQRTQQEDSAVYLCASSLWGTNTEAFFGQGTRLTVV.

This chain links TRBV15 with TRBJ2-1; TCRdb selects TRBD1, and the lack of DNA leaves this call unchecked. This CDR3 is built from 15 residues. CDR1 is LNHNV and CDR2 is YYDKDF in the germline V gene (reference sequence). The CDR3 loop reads CATSKGQGSPNEQFF.

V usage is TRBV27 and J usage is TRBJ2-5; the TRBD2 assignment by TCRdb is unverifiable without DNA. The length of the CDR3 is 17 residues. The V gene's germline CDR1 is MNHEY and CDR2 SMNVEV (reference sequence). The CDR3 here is CASSLFPSTSGQETQYF.

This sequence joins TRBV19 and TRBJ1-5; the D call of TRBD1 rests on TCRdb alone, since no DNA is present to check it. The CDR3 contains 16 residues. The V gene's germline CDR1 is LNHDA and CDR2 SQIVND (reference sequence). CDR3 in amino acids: CASRTEKTDSNQPQHF. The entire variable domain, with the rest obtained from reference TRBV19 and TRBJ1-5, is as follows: DGGITQSPKYLFRKEGQNVTLSCEQNLNHDAMYWYRQDPGQGLRLIYYSQIVNDFQKGDIAEGYSVSREKKESFPLTVTSAQKNPTAFYLCASRTEKTDSNQPQHFGDGTRLSIL.

This CDR3 is CASSLMDRPYEQYF. This rearrangement joins TRBV27 to TRBJ2-7. Germline V gives CDR1 MNHEY, CDR2 SMNVEV (reference sequence). CDR3 size: 14 residues.

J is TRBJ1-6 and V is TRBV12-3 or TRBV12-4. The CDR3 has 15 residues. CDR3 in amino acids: CASSLGSGDNSPLHF.

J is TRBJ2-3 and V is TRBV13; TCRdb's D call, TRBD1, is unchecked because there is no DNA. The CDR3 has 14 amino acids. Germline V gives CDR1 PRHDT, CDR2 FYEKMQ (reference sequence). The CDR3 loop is CASSPRRLTDTQYF.

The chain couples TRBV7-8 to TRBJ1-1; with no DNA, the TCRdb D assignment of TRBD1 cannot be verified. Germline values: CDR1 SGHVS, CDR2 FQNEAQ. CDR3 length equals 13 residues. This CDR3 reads CASRQGGNTEAFF.

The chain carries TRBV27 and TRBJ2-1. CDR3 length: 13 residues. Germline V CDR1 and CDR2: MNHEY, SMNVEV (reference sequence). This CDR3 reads CAIARPSYNEQFF.

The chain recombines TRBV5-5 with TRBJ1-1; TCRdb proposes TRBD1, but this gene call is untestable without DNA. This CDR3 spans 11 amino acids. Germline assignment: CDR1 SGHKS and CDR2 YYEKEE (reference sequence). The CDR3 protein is CASSFQGPLIF.